The T cell receptor (beta chain) described here comes from a study of siplizumab effects on memory and regulatory T cells (dated by TCRdb to between 2018 and 2020). In terms of the full investigation: The effect of the anti-CD2 antibody siplizumab on alloreactive T-cell subsets was examined in allogeneic mixed lymphocyte reactions constructed from human PBMCs. General study outcomes and caveats: Siplizumab significantly reduced the cumulative frequency of alloreactive sequences traceable to unstimulated CD4+ memory T cells. Unstimulated naive T cells appeared to be more diverse than memory T cells, and naive cells seemed to make a substantial contribution to the alloresponse. Because sequences below about 10^-5 frequency were poorly captured, only a minor fraction of alloreactive clones could be mapped to unstimulated subsets. No functional confirmation was obtained for the suppressive function of proliferating Tregs from siplizumab cultures. Roughly 75-97% of proliferating CD4+ or CD8+ clones could not be assigned a naive or memory phenotype. Among mappable alloreactive CD4+ clones, the Treg-derived fraction averaged approximately 69% with siplizumab versus about 25% in control reactions.

As concerns this clone: The clone's antigen remains unknown. No base quality values were provided; no much bigger clone lies one nucleotide off.

Additional sequencing covered unstimulated subsets from three donor pairs, namely CD8+ effector memory, CD4+ naive, CD8+ TEMRA, CD4+ memory and CD8+ naive. TCRbeta CDR3 sequencing was performed on sorted unstimulated T cells and on proliferating T cells recovered from mixed lymphocyte reactions. Fresh whole blood from 9 to 11 HLA-typed healthy donors was used to isolate PBMCs. V is trimmed back by 8 bases and J by 2 bases, and the junction contains 7 bases that no gene match accounts for. According to the germline V gene (reference sequence), CDR1 reads LNHDA and CDR2 reads SQIVND. The CDR3 numbers 15 residues from cysteine through phenylalanine. Kept here is only the CDR3 DNA, which spans 45 bases and is read in frame from base 1. Libraries were prepared through the immunoSEQ multiplex PCR assay. Around 100,000 TCR templates per sample were assayed by the deep sequencing platform. Genomic DNA extracted from sorted T cells was the material used for TCRbeta CDR3 sequencing. As for the original processing: The R programming language was used for clonal analysis of the TCRbeta CDR3 data. Alloreactive CD4+ and CD8+ clones were identified by comparing unstimulated samples to CFSE-low samples taken after the reaction. Regulatory or non-regulatory origin of alloreactive CD4+ clones was assigned by matching sequences to the sorted unstimulated Treg and non-Treg repertoires. TCRdb stores this immuneACCESS table with in-frame sequences only. Part of the clones is absent; in the studies checked, under half of the shortfall reflects unresolved V genes, and no reason is known for the rest. V, J and clone size derive from that table, while D and trimming were established from the DNA sequence. Recorded for this sample are some 41,000 clones; roughly nine tenths of them occurred a single time. The ten biggest clones cover roughly 0.23% of the sample.

The TCR sequence derives from a human donor in good health. This chain is built from TRBV19 and TRBJ2-3, and 10 junction bases match TRBD1. The sample comprised naive CD4+ T cells sorted from blood. This sample's cell subset or site label indicates: unstimulated naive T cells. CDR3 protein: CASGMGTGATDTQYF. In nucleotides, the sequence is TGTGCCAGTGGAATGGGGACAGGGGCCACAGATACGCAGTATTTT.